The T cell receptor beta chain described here comes from a study of response to subunit inactivated influenza vaccine. The study's findings and limits: A suggestion made by the authors is that each seasonal influenza vaccination recruits few new T cells.

TCRdb reprocessed the RT-PCR reads with MiXCR, giving one entry per CDR3 protein. The sample gives approximately 500,000 distinct CDR3 sequences, around 13% of which show up once; roughly 14% is in the top ten. This clonotype was counted a few times. Its antigen is unidentified. CDR3 length: 15 amino acids. Trimming took 2 bases from V and 0 from J, leaving 9 bases between them. Germline CDR1 and CDR2: SGHTA and FQGNSA. The chain links TRBV7-2 to TRBJ2-3; TRBD2 is a possible D gene (7 bases). Sequences were derived from PBMCs from blood, sampled roughly 47 days after vaccination. The source of this sequence is a man aged 45-65 years who received an inactivated influenza vaccine. The CDR3 nucleotides read TGTGCCAGCAGCTTACCGGGGGGCAGCACAGATACGCAGTATTTT. This translates into CASSLPGGSTDTQYF.